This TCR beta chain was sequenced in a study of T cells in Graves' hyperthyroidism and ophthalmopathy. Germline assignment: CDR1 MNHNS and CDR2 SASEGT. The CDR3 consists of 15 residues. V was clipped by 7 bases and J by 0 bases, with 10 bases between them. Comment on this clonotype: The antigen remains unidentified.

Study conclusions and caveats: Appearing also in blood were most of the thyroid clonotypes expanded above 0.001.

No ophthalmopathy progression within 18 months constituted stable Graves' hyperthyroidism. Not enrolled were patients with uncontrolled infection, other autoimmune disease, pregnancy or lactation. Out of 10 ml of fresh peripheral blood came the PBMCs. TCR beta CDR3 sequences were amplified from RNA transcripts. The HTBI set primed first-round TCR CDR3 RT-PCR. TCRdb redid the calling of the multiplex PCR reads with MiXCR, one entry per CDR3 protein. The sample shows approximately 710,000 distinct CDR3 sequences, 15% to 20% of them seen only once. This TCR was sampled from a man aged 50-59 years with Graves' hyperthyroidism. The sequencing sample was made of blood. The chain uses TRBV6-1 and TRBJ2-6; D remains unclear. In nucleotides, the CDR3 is TGTGCCAGCACCCGACTGATCTCTGGGGCCAACGTCCTGACTTTC. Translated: CASTRLISGANVLTF.